The T cell receptor (beta chain) under discussion was sequenced for a study of blood T cell repertoires in COVID-19. A note on this clone: The sample holds other DNA sequences that translate to the same CDR3.

Here immunoSEQ multiplex PCR was the method, and the copy in TCRdb shows in-frame clones only, minus some. The data contain 60,000 or so clones, 75% to 90% of them singletons. The CDR3 is made up of 18 amino acids. CDR1 is SGHTA and CDR2 is FQGNSA in the germline V gene. Trimming removed 5 bases from V and 7 bases from J; junction bases left unmatched: 22. V gene TRBV7-2 combines with J gene TRBJ1-2, with TRBD1 matching 7 bases. The sequenced sample consisted of peripheral blood. This TCR was recovered from a human donor in a cohort sampled during active COVID-19. CDR3 sequence reads: CASSPRLLGGGGAGGYTF. Here the CDR3 DNA reads TGTGCCAGCAGCCCCCGCCTCTTGGGTGGAGGGGGCGCCGGTGGCTACACCTTC.